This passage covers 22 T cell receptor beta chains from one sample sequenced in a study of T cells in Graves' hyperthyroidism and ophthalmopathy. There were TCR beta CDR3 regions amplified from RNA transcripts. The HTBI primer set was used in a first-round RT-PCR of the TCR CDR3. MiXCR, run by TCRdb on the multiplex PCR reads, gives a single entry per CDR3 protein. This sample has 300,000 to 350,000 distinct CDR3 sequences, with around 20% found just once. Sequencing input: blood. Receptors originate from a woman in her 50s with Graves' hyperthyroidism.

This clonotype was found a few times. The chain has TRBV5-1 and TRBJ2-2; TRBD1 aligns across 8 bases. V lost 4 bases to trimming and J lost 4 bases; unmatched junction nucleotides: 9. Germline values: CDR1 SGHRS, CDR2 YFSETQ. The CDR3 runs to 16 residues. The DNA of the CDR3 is TGCGCCAGCAGCCGTTCAGGGGGCGCAAGCACCGGGGAGCTGTTTTTT. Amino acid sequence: CASSRSGGASTGELFF.

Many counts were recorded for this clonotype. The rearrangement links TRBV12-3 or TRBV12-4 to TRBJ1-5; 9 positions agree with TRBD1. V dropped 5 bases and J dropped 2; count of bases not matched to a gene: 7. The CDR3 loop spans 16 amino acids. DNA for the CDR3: TGTGCCAGCAGTCTTGGGACAGGGTCCCGCAATCAGCCCCAGCATTTT. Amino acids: CASSLGTGSRNQPQHF.

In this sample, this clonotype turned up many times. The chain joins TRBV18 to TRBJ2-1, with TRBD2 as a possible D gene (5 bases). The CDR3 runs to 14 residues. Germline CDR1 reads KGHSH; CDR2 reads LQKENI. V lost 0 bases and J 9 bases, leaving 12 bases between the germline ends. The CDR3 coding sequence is TGTGCCAGCTCACCACCAAGTTCTCGGGGTGAGCAGTTCTTC. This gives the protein CASSPPSSRGEQFF.

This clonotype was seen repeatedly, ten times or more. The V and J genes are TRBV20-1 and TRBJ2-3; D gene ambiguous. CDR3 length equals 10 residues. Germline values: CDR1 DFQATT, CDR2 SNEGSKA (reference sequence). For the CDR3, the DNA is TGCAATGCGGTGGGGGATACGCAGTATTTT. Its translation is CNAVGDTQYF.

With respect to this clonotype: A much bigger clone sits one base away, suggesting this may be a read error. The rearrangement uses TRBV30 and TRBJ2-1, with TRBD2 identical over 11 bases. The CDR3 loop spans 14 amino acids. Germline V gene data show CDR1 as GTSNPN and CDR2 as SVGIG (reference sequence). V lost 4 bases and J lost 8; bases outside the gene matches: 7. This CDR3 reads CAWNPGLADDEQFF. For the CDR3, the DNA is TGTGCCTGGAATCCGGGACTAGCGGACGATGAGCAGTTCTTC.

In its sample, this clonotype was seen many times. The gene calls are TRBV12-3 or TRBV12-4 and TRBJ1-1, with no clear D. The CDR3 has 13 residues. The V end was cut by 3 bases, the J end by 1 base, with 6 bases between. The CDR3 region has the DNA TGTGCCAGCAGTTTTGGGAAGAACACTGAAGCTTTCTTT. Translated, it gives CASSFGKNTEAFF.

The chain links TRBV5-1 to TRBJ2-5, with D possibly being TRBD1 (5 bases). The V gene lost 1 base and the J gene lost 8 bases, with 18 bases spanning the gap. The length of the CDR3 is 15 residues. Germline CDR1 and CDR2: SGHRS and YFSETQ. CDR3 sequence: CASSLNTGHPRTQYF. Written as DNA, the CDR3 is TGCGCCAGCAGCTTGAATACAGGACACCCCCGTACCCAGTACTTC.

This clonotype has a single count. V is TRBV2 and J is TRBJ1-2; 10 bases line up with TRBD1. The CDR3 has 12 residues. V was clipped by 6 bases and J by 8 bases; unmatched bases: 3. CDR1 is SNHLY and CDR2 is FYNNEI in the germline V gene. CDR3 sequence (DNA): TGTGCCAGCAGCGGGACAGGGGACGGCTACACCTTC. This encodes CASSGTGDGYTF.

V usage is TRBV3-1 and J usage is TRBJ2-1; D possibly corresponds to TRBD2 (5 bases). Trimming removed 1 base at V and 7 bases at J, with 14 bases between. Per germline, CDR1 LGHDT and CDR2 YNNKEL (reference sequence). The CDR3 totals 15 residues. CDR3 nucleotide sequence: TGTGCCAGCAGCCAAGTTCTAGCTAATTTGAATGAGCAGTTCTTC. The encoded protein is CASSQVLANLNEQFF.

Written as DNA, the CDR3 is TGCGCCGGCCAAACAGGGCGGCAAAACACTGAAGCTTTCTTT. Its protein product is CAGQTGRQNTEAFF. The chain carries TRBV5-1 and TRBJ1-1; D may be TRBD1 (6 bases). V lost 10 bases and J 2 bases, leaving 18 bases between the germline ends. The CDR3 runs to 14 residues. Germline CDR1 SGHRS, CDR2 YFSETQ.

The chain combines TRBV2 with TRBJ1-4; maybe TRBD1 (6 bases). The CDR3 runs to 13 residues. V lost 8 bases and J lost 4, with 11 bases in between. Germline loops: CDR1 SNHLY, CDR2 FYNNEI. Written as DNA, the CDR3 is TGTGCCAGCCACAGGGACCATAATGAAAAACTGTTTTTT. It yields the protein CASHRDHNEKLFF.

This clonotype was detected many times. The CDR3 reads CASSRSRTEQFF. The CDR3 DNA is TGTGCCAGCAGCCGGTCCCGGACTGAGCAGTTCTTC. The chain couples TRBV3-1 to TRBJ2-1; D unclear. The V end lost 4 bases, the J end lost 9 bases, and 10 bases lay between the germline ends. CDR1 is LGHDT and CDR2 is YNNKEL in the germline V gene (reference sequence). The CDR3 loop spans 12 amino acids.

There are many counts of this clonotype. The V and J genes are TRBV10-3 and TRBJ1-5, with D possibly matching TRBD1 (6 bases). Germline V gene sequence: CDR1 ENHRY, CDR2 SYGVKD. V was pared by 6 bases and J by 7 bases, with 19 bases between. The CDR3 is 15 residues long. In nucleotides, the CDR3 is TGTGCCATCAGCCTAGGGGGGGGGCGTGAACAGCCCCAGCATTTT. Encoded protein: CAISLGGGREQPQHF.

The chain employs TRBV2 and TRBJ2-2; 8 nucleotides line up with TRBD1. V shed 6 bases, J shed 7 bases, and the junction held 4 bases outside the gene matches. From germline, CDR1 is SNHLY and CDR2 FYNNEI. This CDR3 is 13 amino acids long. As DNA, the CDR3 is TGTGCCAGCAGACAGGGGGTGGACGGGGAGCTGTTTTTT. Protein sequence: CASRQGVDGELFF. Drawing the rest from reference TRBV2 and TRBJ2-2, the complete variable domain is EPEVTQTPSHQVTQMGQEVILRCVPISNHLYFYWYRQILGQKVEFLVSFYNNEISEKSEIFDDQFSVERPDGSNFTLKIRSTKLEDSAMYFCASRQGVDGELFFGEGSRLTVL.

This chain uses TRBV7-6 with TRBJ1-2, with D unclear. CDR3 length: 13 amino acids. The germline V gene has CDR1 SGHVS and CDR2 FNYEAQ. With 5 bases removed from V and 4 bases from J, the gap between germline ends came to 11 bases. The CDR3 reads CASSPQVSYGYTF. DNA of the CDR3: TGTGCCAGCAGCCCCCAGGTTAGCTATGGCTACACCTTC.

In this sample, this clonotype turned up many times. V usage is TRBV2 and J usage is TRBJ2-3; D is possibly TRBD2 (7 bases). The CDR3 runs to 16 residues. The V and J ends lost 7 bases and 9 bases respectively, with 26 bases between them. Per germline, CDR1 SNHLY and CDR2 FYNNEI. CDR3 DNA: TGTGCCAGCACCAAAGTGGGGGGGCCTCACGAGGGGACGCAGTATTTT. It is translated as CASTKVGGPHEGTQYF.

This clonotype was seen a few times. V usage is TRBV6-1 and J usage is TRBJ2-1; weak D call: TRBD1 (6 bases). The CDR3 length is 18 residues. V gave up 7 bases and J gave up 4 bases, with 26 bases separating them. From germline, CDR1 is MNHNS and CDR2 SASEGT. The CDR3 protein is CASTLMAVQGTVYNEQFF. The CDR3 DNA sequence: TGTGCCAGCACCCTGATGGCGGTACAGGGCACGGTTTACAATGAGCAGTTCTTC.

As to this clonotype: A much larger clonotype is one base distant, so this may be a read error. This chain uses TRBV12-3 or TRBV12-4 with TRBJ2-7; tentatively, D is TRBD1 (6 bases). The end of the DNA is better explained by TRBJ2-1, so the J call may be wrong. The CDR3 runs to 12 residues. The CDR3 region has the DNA TGTGCCAGTGGGGACAACTCCTACGAGCAGTTCTTC. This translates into CASGDNSYEQFF.

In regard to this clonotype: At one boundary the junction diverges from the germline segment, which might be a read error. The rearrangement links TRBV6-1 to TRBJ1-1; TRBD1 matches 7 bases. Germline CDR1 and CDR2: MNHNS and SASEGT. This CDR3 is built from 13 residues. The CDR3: CAGSRTGDTEAFF. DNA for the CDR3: TGTGCCGGCAGCAGAACAGGGGACACTGAAGCTTTCTTT.

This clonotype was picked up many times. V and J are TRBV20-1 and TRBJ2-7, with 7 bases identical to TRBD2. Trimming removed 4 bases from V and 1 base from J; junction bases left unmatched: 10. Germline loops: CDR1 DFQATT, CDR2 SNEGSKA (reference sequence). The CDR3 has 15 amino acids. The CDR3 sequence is CSAKSAGLGSYEQYF. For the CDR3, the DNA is TGCAGTGCTAAATCCGCCGGACTAGGATCCTACGAGCAGTACTTC.

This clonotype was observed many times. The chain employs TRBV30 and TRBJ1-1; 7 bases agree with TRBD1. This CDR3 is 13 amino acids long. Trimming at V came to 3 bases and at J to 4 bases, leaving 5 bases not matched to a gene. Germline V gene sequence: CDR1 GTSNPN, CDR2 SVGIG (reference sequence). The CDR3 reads CAWRYHRGTEAFF. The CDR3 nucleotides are TGTGCCTGGAGATACCACAGGGGCACTGAAGCTTTCTTT.

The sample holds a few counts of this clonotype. The DNA for the CDR3 is TGTGCCAGCAGTTACTCCGGTAGGCTGAACACCGGGGAGCTGTTTTTT. Protein product: CASSYSGRLNTGELFF. The chain combines TRBV6-2 or TRBV6-3 with TRBJ2-2; D gene uncertain. The CDR3 is 16 amino acids. Germline V lookup: CDR1 MNHEY, CDR2 SVGEGT. The germline V and J ends were trimmed by 0 bases and 1 base, with 9 bases remaining between them.